This T cell receptor (beta chain) was captured by sequencing in a study of CXCR3-negative and CXCR3-positive naive CD8 T cells. Libraries were UMI-labeled 5' RACE TRB cDNA. TCRdb reprocessed the 5' RACE reads, with one entry per CDR3 protein and no DNA. This sample's table has 70,000 to 95,000 distinct CDR3 sequences. Comments on this clonotype: Its antigen is not known.

Naive CD8+ T cells showed CD45RO-CCR7+CD27+CD95-. Study-wide results and limits: Memory CD8+ cells had much lower diversity, and both naive subsets had comparably high diversity. Similar TRBV-TRBJ usage characterized naive CXCR3-negative and CXCR3-positive cells; memory cells differed. Upon cryopreservation, CXCR3 expression partially decreased, and most assays used fresh PBMCs.

Sequencing was performed on naive CXCR3- CD8+ T cells from blood. Regarding subset: CD45RO-CCR7+CD27+CD95- naive CD8+ T cells lacking CXCR3 (TNR3-). This receptor was identified in a human donor in good health. Some clones in this sample may be carry-over from other donors' samples.

CDR3 amino acids: CASSPAGETQYF. The genes are TRBV18 and TRBJ2-5; TCRdb indicates TRBD1, and absent DNA this call remains unverified. The CDR3 is made up of 12 amino acids. CDR1 and CDR2 (germline): KGHSH, LQKENI.